This TCR beta chain originates from a study of blood T cell repertoires in COVID-19. About the research overall: Nucleic acid was either cDNA or gDNA, and it came from T cells, B-cell-depleted T cells, or PBMCs.

Trimming took 4 bases from V and 1 from J; bases not matched to a gene: 7. The CDR3 has 17 amino acids. Germline loops: CDR1 SGHRS, CDR2 YFSETQ. Participant ages covered roughly 18 to 89 years across about 25 US areas. Participants had their cohort set by participant-reported clinical history. Sequencing used immunoSEQ multiplex PCR; TCRdb keeps in-frame clones, though not all of them. The sample lists hundreds of thousands of clones; more than 85% were seen once. The V call is TRBV5-1, the J call TRBJ2-2; TRBD2 aligns across 10 bases. The material sequenced was PBMCs or T cells enriched from blood (not recorded which). This receptor was obtained from a woman in her 50s who had recovered from COVID-19. For the CDR3, the DNA is TGCGCCAGCAGCGGACCCCTAGCGGGAGTGAACACCGGGGAGCTGTTTTTT. Protein product: CASSGPLAGVNTGELFF.